This T cell receptor (beta chain) was captured by sequencing in a study of T-cell memory formation after mild COVID-19. Study in general: Largely donor-specific TCR clusters were found.

Notes on the study in general: Specificity for SARS-CoV-2 was not confirmed among the second-wave clones peaking on day 37. Clones that contracted from day 15 to 85 had balanced CD4/CD8; later expanders were CD4+ biased.

CDR3 size: 14 residues. J lost 5 bases, V lost 5 bases, and 5 bases had no gene match. With constant-segment primers, 5'RACE yielded cDNA libraries of TCR alpha and TCR beta that carried sample barcodes and UMIs. TCRdb called the 5' RACE reads again in MiXCR, with one record for every CDR3 protein. In the table there are about 57,000 distinct CDR3 sequences, less than 15% of which are singletons. A remark on this clonotype: The antigen is unknown.

This TCR was recovered from a man between 18 and 35 years old who had mild COVID-19 (a few samples of this study predate the infection). Cell type and time point are not known. The chain is built from TRBV12-3 or TRBV12-4 and TRBJ2-5; 10 positions match TRBD1. Sequencing was done on a sample of PBMCs or a T cell subset sorted from them (not recorded which). CDR3 sequence (DNA): TGTGCCAGCAGTCCTTGGACAGGGGGTGAGACCCAGTACTTC. This gives the protein CASSPWTGGETQYF.